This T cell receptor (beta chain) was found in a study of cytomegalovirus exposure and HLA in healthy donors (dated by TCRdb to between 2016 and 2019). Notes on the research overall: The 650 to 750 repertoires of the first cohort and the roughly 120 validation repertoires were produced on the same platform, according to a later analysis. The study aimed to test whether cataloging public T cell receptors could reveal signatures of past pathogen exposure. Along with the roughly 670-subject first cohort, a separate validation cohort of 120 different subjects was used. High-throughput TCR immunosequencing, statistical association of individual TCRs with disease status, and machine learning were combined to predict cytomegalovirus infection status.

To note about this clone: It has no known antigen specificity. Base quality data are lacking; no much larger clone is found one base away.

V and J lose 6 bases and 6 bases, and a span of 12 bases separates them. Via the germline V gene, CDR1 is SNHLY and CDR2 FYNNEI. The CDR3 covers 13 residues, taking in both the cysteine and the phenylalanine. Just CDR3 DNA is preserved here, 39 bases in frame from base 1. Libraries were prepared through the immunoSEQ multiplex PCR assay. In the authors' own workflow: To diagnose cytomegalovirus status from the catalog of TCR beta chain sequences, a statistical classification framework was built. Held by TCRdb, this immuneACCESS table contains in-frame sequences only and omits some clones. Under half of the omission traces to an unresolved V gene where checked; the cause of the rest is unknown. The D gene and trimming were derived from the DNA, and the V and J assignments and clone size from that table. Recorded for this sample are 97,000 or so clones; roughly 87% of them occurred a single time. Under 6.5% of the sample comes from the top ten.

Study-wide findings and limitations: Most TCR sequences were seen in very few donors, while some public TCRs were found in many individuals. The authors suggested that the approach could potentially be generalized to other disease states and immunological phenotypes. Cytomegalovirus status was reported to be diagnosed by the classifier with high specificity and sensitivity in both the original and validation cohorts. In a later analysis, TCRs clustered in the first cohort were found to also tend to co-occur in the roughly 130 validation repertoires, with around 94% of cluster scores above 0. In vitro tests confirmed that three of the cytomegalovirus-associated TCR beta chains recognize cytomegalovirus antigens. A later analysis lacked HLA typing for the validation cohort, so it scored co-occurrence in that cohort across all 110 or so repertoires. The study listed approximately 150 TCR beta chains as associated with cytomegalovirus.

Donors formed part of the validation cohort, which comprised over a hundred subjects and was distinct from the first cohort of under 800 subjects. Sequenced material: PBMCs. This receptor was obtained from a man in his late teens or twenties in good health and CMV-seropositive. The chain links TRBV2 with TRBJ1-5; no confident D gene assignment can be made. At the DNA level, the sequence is TGTGCCAGCAGCTCGGACTCATTTCAGCCCCAGCATTTT. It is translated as CASSSDSFQPQHF.